These T cell receptor beta chains were read from a single sample in a study of blood T cells in healthy people across ages. TCRdb redid the calling of the 5' RACE reads with MiXCR, one entry per CDR3 protein. The data show 780,000 or so distinct CDR3 sequences, 20% to 25% seen once. These data were also filed under a second study, of T cells of mothers and their children.

The sample was blood. The receptors stem from a boy younger than 18 in good health. Both conserved end residues are trimmed from each CDR3. Clone size, where shown, is once, few, many, or a class for clones that have expanded.

J,size,V,CDR3
-,few,TRBV5-1,ASSPPSSGSVDEQF
TRBJ2-3,few,TRBV27,ASSQTSGIYQY
TRBJ2-3,-,TRBV27,ASSWTNTDTQY
TRBJ1-2,-,TRBV6-5,ASSRGEGYGYT
TRBJ2-3,-,TRBV5-1,ASSLADLAGFISSTDTQY
TRBJ2-5,-,TRBV30,AWNFGTGGETQY
TRBJ1-1,few,TRBV19,ASTAPTGLNTEAF
TRBJ2-5,-,TRBV5-1,ASSLLRTAKETQY
TRBJ2-7,-,TRBV4-2,ASSQRTTQGAGEQY
TRBJ1-4,few,TRBV28,ASSPGGRGEKLF
TRBJ2-1,many,TRBV7-2,ASSLGSYNEQF
-,few,TRBV4-2,ASSQAEPYEQY
-,few,TRBV15,ATSRLRDINEQF
TRBJ2-6,many,TRBV4-2,ASRSSSGANVLT
TRBJ2-7,-,TRBV7-9,ASSLVGSPVGEQY
TRBJ2-3,many,TRBV29-1,SVVSGGASDTQY
TRBJ1-2,-,TRBV7-2,ASSLGRMGSPDGYT
TRBJ1-1,-,TRBV3-1,ASSQVVPGSTEAF
TRBJ2-7,few,TRBV20-1,SARDRLAGSYEQY
TRBJ1-2,-,TRBV20-1,SARRSGDPYGYT
TRBJ2-7,few,TRBV6-2/TRBV6-3,ASSPTSSGYEQY
TRBJ2-3,-,TRBV7-2,ASSPMEGPDTQY
TRBJ2-3,-,TRBV18,ASSPPGAGTDTQY
TRBJ2-5,-,TRBV3-1,ASSQSGTRRHQETQY
TRBJ2-5,-,TRBV20-1,SAGLAGYQETQY
TRBJ2-7,-,TRBV3-1,ASSQLSGISYEQY
TRBJ2-5,-,TRBV6-5,ASSYGGGVVETQY
-,-,TRBV7-2,ASSGGKQETQY
TRBJ2-1,-,TRBV6-1,ASIEDYYNEQF
TRBJ1-4,-,TRBV12-3/TRBV12-4,ASSLDRPTNEKLF
-,-,TRBV4-3,ASSQSRTGGSYEQY
TRBJ1-1,-,TRBV18,ASSPSFSGRNTEAF
TRBJ1-5,-,TRBV5-8,ASSRGPSNQPQH
TRBJ2-4,many,TRBV12-3/TRBV12-4,ASSPTTGSKNIQY
TRBJ1-1,many,TRBV7-2,ASSLRGTEAF
TRBJ2-7,-,TRBV7-9,ASSPGQSIYEQY
TRBJ1-4,once,TRBV25-1,ASSQDAPTNEKLF
TRBJ1-4,-,TRBV20-1,SARGGAGANEKLF
TRBJ2-2,few,TRBV29-1,SVAPGTSTGELF
TRBJ2-5,-,TRBV7-9,ASSLNREGRETQY
TRBJ2-7,few,TRBV15,ATSTTRYEQY